This record looks at one TCR beta chain sequence and its context. The antigen is not known. The data were taken from a study of Ad26.COV2.S vaccination and SARS-CoV-2 variants. The study's findings and limits: Following vaccination, spike-specific CD8+ and CD4+ T cell responses reportedly exhibited substantial breadth.

Generated by immunoSEQ multiplex PCR, the TCRdb table keeps only in-frame clones and is missing some. The table has hundreds of thousands of clones, 88% seen once. V was shortened by 2 bases and J by 1 base, with 8 bases between the two germline ends. Germline CDR1 reads MGHDK; CDR2 reads SYGVNS. This CDR3 is built from 14 residues. Regarding treatment: roughly 20 received Ad26.COV2.S at low or high dose, single or two shots; several received placebo; per-sample allocation not given. Specimen acquisition occurred on day 63 following the initial vaccine or placebo injection. The rearrangement links TRBV25-1 to TRBJ2-5, with D maybe TRBD1 (6 bases). The TCR was taken from a person aged 18-60 years who received the Ad26.COV2.S COVID-19 vaccine or a placebo. Sequenced here: peripheral blood, sampled in a trial of Ad26.COV2.S vaccine versus placebo. The CDR3 region is CASSEGTPQETQYF. The CDR3 DNA reads as TGTGCCAGCAGTGAAGGGACACCCCAAGAGACCCAGTACTTC.